This T cell receptor (beta chain) is drawn from a study of cytomegalovirus exposure and HLA in healthy donors. Study overall: Researchers previously reported finding roughly 120 million unique TCR beta sequences from 170 million or so T cells. Whole-study results and caveats: A missense variant in DCLRE1C was later tied to TCR beta V- and J-gene trimming. A later analysis found that most CMV-associated TCR beta chains appeared HLA-restricted. Later analysis found that TCR beta chains associated with HLA were more clonally expanded than other, equally common chains.

The CDR3 extends over 15 amino acids. The germline gives CDR1 MNHEY, CDR2 SMNVEV (reference sequence). V dropped 3 bases and J dropped 0 bases, with 9 bases sitting between them. A remark on this clone: The antigen is not known.

The primer mix had 60 Vbeta and 13 Jbeta primers. The method was immunoSEQ multiplex PCR; TCRdb's version includes in-frame clones alone and lacks a portion of them. The table has some 130,000 clones, 60% to 80% seen once. This chain connects TRBV27 to TRBJ1-3; the D gene is possibly TRBD1 (5 bases). The source material was PBMCs. The receptor was isolated from a female donor in good health and CMV-seronegative. CDR3 in DNA: TGTGCCAGCAGTTTGGGGCCGAGCTCTGGAAACACCATATATTTT. It yields the protein CASSLGPSSGNTIYF.